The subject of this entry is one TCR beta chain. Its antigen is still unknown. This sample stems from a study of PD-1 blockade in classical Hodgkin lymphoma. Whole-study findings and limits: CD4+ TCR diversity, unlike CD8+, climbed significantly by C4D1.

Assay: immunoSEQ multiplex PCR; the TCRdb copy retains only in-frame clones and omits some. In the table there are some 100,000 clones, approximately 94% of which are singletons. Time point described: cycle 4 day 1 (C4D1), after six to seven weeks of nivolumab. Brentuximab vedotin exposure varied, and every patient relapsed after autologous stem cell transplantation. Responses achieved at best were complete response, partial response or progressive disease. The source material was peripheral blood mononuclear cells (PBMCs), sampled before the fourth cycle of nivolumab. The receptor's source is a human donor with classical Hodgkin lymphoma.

In nucleotides, the CDR3 is TGTGCCAGCAGCTACCGACAGGGGGCAGGGGACACTGAAGCTTTCTTT. Its protein is CASSYRQGAGDTEAFF. The chain uses TRBV5-6 and TRBJ1-1, with 10 nucleotides matching TRBD1. The CDR3 has 16 residues. Germline-derived CDR1 and CDR2 are SGHDT and YYEEEE. V dropped 3 bases and J dropped 3; count of bases not matched to a gene: 8.